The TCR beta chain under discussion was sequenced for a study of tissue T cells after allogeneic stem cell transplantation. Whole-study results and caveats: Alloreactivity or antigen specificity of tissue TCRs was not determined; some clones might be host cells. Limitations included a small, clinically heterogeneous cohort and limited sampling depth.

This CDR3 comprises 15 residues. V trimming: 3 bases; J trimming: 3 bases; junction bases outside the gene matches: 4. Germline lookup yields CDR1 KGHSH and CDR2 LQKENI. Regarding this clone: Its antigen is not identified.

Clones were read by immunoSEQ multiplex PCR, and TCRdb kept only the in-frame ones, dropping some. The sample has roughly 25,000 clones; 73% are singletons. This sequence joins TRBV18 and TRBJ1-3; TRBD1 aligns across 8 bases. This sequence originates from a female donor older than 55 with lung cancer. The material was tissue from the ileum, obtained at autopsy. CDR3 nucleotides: TGTGCCAGCTCACCGCAGGGGGCTGATGGAAACACCATATATTTT. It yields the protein CASSPQGADGNTIYF.